This note documents a single TCR beta chain sequence. The sample comes from a study of blood T cell repertoires in COVID-19. Overall study: The origin of the acute and convalescent COVID-19 samples was the United States, Italy and Spain. Sources were T cells, B-cell-depleted T cells, or PBMCs; the material itself was cDNA or gDNA.

In Seattle, patients joined the study during active infection and were tracked longitudinally. V lost 5 bases and J lost 0; bases outside the gene matches: 6. Germline V gene lookup returns CDR1 SGHAT and CDR2 FQNNGV. The CDR3 length is 16 residues. Per the original methods: Nucleated cell number was recorded as an estimate derived from reference gene primer amplification. Using immunoSEQ multiplex PCR, the repertoire was profiled, and TCRdb retains in-frame clones only, with some absent. The V and J calls and clone size were taken over from that table, and D and trimming were inferred from the DNA. The top ten clones hold around 9.6% of a sample with roughly 60,000 clones, 65% to 90% of them seen once.

The receptor's source is a man aged 50-59 years with COVID-19, enrolled during active disease. This sequence joins TRBV11-2 and TRBJ2-4; the match to TRBD2 covers 8 bases. Sequencing was performed on peripheral blood. The CDR3 DNA reads as TGTGCCAGCAGCCGTACTAGCGGTCTAGCCAAAAACATTCAGTACTTC. Protein sequence: CASSRTSGLAKNIQYF.